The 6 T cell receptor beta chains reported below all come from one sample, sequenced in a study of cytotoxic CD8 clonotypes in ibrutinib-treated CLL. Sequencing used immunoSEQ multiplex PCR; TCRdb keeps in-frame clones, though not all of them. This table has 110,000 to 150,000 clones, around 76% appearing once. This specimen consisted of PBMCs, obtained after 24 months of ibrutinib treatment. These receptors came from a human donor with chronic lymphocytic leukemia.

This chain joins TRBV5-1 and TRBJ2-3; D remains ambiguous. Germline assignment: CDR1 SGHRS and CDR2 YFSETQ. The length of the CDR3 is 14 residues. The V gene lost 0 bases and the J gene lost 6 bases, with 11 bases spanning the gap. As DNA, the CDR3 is TGCGCCAGCAGCTTGGACAGCGTGGTGGATACGCAGTATTTT. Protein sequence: CASSLDSVVDTQYF.

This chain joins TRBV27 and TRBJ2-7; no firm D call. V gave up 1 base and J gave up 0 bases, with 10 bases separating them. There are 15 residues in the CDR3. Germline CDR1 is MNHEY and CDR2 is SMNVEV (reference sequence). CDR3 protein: CASSLLGRSSYEQYF. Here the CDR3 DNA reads TGTGCCAGCAGTTTATTGGGCCGCAGCTCCTACGAGCAGTACTTC.

The CDR3 bases are TGTGCCAGCAGCCAACGGGACAGGGGTGGATGGGCCAAAAACATTCAGTACTTC. Amino acids: CASSQRDRGGWAKNIQYF. The chain couples TRBV14 to TRBJ2-4; 10 bases fit TRBD1. This CDR3 contains 18 residues. After removal of 2 bases from V and 1 base from J, the junction contained 8 bases not matched to a gene. Germline lookup yields CDR1 SGHDN and CDR2 FVKESK.

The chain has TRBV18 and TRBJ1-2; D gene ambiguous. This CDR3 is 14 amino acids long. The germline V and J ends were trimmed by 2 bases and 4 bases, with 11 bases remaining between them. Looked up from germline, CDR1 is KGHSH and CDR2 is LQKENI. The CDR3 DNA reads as TGTGCCAGCTCACCAGGGATCGCAACCTATGGCTACACCTTC. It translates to CASSPGIATYGYTF. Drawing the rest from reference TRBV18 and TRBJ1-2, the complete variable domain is NAGVMQNPRHLVRRRGQEARLRCSPMKGHSHVYWYRQLPEEGLKFMVYLQKENIIDESGMPKERFSAEFPKEGPSILRIQQVVRGDSAAYFCASSPGIATYGYTFGSGTRLTVV.

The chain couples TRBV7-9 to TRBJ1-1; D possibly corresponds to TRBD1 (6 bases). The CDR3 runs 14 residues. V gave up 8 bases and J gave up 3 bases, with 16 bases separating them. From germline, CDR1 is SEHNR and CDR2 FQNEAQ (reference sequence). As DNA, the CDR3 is TGTGCCAGCTCACAGGGAGGGAGCCACACTGAAGCTTTCTTT. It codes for CASSQGGSHTEAFF.

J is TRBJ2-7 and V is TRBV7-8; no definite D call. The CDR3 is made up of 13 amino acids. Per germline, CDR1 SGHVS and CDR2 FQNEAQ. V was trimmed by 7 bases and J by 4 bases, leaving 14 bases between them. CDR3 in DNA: TGTGCCAGCACCCCCCGGTGGAGTTACGAGCAGTACTTC. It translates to CASTPRWSYEQYF.